The T cell receptor beta chain described here comes from a study of cytomegalovirus exposure and HLA in healthy donors. Overall study results and limits: According to the study, around 180 TCR beta chains were cytomegalovirus-associated. Rare sequences made up most TCRs, while some public TCRs were found in many donors. With high specificity and sensitivity, the classifier reportedly diagnosed cytomegalovirus status. CMV antigen specificity of a few CMV-associated chains was confirmed in vitro.

The CDR3 length is 16 residues. V lost 4 bases and J lost 3, with 18 bases in between. Germline V gene data show CDR1 as MNHEY and CDR2 as SMNVEV (reference sequence). As for this clone: Its antigen is still unknown.

Using immunoSEQ multiplex PCR, the repertoire was profiled, and TCRdb retains in-frame clones only, with some absent. The sample has 45,000 to 60,000 clones, over 85% seen once. Source material: PBMCs. The J gene is TRBJ1-2, the V gene TRBV27, with D maybe TRBD1 (6 bases). The clonotype was recovered from a woman younger than 35 in good health and CMV-seronegative. The CDR3 region has the DNA TGTGCCAGCAGTTACGTCACAGGGAGTACATACTATGGCTACACCTTC. Protein: CASSYVTGSTYYGYTF.